This T cell receptor beta chain comes out of a study of Graves' ophthalmopathy and Graves' hyperthyroidism. Beta-chain TCR CDR3 regions were amplified from RNA transcripts. The workflow started with a first-round RT-PCR run with HTBI primers and then moved on to a second-round multiplex PCR. One entry per CDR3 protein results from TCRdb running MiXCR on the multiplex PCR reads. The sample has roughly 350,000 distinct CDR3 sequences; about 15% are singletons. General study results and limits: Most expanded clonotypes from thyroid (those above 0.001 frequency) were also found in blood. Ophthalmopathy was separated from stable hyperthyroidism by a 13-signature model with 85% to 90% sensitivity and roughly 84% specificity.

Per germline, CDR1 DFQATT and CDR2 SNEGSKA (reference sequence). CDR3 length equals 14 residues. On this clonotype itself: Its matching antigen is unknown. One end of the junction is discordant with germline, which a read error may explain.

The chain joins TRBV20-1 to TRBJ1-5, with 7 bases that match TRBD1. The receptor's source is an adult woman with stable Graves' hyperthyroidism. Sequencing input: peripheral blood. CDR3 nucleotide sequence: TGCAGTGCTAGACCAGGGGGTAGCTATCAGCCTCAGCATTTT. Its protein is CSARPGGSYQPQHF.